This TCR beta chain was recorded in a study of CD8+ T cells in alopecia areata. Broader study findings: Numerous expanded lesional clones remained in scalp and blood during tofacitinib. Clonality in lesional scalp, especially alopecia totalis/universalis, exceeded that of normal scalp. Both scalp clonality and the expanded CD8+ clones among the top 100 showed a significant decrease with tofacitinib.

Sequencing relied on a cDNA template that was reverse transcribed from extracted RNA. Sequenced by immunoSEQ multiplex PCR; TCRdb stores in-frame clones only, minus some. The sample has about 42,000 clones, about 71% seen once. As concerns this clone: No antigen is known for it.

Treatment denoted: oral pan-JAK inhibitor, 5-10 mg twice daily. Source: CD8+ T cells sorted from blood, taken at week 4, from a patient treated with tofacitinib. The receptor comes from a human donor with alopecia areata.

CDR3 loop: CSVGWGPTDTQYF. CDR3 DNA: TGCAGCGTTGGGTGGGGACCCACAGATACGCAGTATTTT. This rearrangement joins TRBV29-1 to TRBJ2-3; D may correspond to TRBD1 or TRBD2 (5 bases each). Germline CDR1 reads SQVTM; CDR2 reads ANQGSEA. The CDR3 spans 13 residues. V was clipped by 4 bases and J by 2 bases, with 10 bases between them.